The 21 T cell receptor beta chains in this list originate from one sample, sequenced in a study of cytomegalovirus exposure and HLA in healthy donors. TCRdb's copy holds only in-frame clones and misses some; the assay was immunoSEQ multiplex PCR. This sample yields some 170,000 clones, of which around nine tenths are seen a single time; 4% to 5% belongs to the top ten. Sequencing was carried out using PBMCs. These receptors were collected from a man aged 18 to 30 in good health and CMV-seropositive.

This sequence joins TRBV10-2 and TRBJ2-6; perhaps TRBD1 as D (5 bases). Deletions cut 11 bases from V and 1 base from J, with 9 bases between. CDR1 WSHSY and CDR2 SAAADI come from the germline V gene. This CDR3 comprises 13 residues. CDR3 sequence: CAVRVSGANVLTF. CDR3 DNA sequence: TGCGCCGTCAGGGTTTCTGGGGCCAACGTCCTGACTTTC.

The chain links TRBV14 to TRBJ1-2; the D is unclear. This CDR3 comprises 15 residues. V was shortened by 0 bases and J by 7 bases, with 15 bases between the two germline ends. Germline assignment: CDR1 SGHDN and CDR2 FVKESK. CDR3 in amino acids: CASSQDRGRRAGYTF. The CDR3 nucleotides are TGTGCCAGCAGCCAAGATCGAGGCAGGAGGGCTGGCTACACCTTC. The complete variable domain, with remaining parts taken from reference TRBV14 and TRBJ1-2, reads EAGVTQFPSHSVIEKGQTVTLRCDPISGHDNLYWYRRVMGKEIKFLLHFVKESKQDESGMPNNRFLAERTGGTYSTLKVQPAELEDSGVYFCASSQDRGRRAGYTFGSGTRLTVV.

V usage is TRBV6-1 and J usage is TRBJ2-3; D unresolved. The CDR3 runs to 12 residues. With 5 bases removed from V and 11 bases from J, the gap between germline ends came to 14 bases. Germline lookup yields CDR1 MNHNS and CDR2 SASEGT. The CDR3 loop is CASSILERLQYF. CDR3 DNA: TGTGCCAGCAGTATATTGGAGAGGTTGCAGTATTTT.

The rearrangement joins TRBV29-1 to TRBJ2-6; 10 nucleotides agree with TRBD1. V was clipped by 4 bases and J by 2 bases; unmatched bases: 8. The CDR3 runs 17 residues. Germline CDR1 reads SQVTM; CDR2 reads ANQGSEA. DNA for the CDR3: TGCAGCGTTGCTGTCCCCGGGACAGGGGCTGGGGCCAACGTCCTGACTTTC. Encoded protein: CSVAVPGTGAGANVLTF.

The V gene is TRBV7-3, the J gene TRBJ2-2, with 10 nucleotides matching TRBD1. The CDR3 runs to 15 residues. Germline loops: CDR1 SGHTA, CDR2 FQGTGA. V was clipped by 1 base and J by 8 bases; unmatched bases: 4. In nucleotides, the CDR3 is TGTGCCAGCAGCTTAAGAGGGACAGGGGTTGGGGAGCTGTTTTTT. It yields the protein CASSLRGTGVGELFF.

The J gene is TRBJ2-2, the V gene TRBV2; a weak D match, TRBD2 (5 bases). The germline CDR1 and CDR2 sequences are SNHLY and FYNNEI. Trimming pared 8 bases from V and 6 bases from J, leaving 19 bases between. This CDR3 contains 15 residues. This CDR3 reads CASGFGDLSAGELFF. CDR3 DNA: TGTGCCAGCGGATTCGGGGATTTGTCCGCCGGGGAGCTGTTTTTT.

The V and J genes are TRBV5-5 and TRBJ2-3; 12 bases align to TRBD2. V trimming: 4 bases; J trimming: 6 bases; junction bases outside the gene matches: 6. The CDR3 has 15 residues. The germline V gene encodes CDR1 SGHKS and CDR2 YYEKEE (reference sequence). The CDR3 DNA follows: TGTGCCAGCAGCCTGGGACTAGCGGGTCTGGATACGCAGTATTTT. This sequence encodes CASSLGLAGLDTQYF. Variable domain in full (rest from reference TRBV5-5 and TRBJ2-3): DAGVTQSPTHLIKTRGQQVTLRCSPISGHKSVSWYQQVLGQGPQFIFQYYEKEERGRGNFPDRFSARQFPNYSSELNVNALLLGDSALYLCASSLGLAGLDTQYFGPGTRLTVL.

The chain has TRBV4-1 and TRBJ2-5; a possible D gene is TRBD2 (6 bases). This CDR3 is 16 amino acids long. Germline-derived CDR1 and CDR2 are MGHRA and YSYEKL. V gave up 2 bases and J gave up 0 bases, with 13 bases separating them. The CDR3 nucleotides read TGCGCCAGCAGCCAATTTCCGGGAGCGTACCAAGAGACCCAGTACTTC. Translation: CASSQFPGAYQETQYF.

This sequence joins TRBV29-1 and TRBJ1-2; 7 positions match TRBD1. The trim removed 4 bases at V and 3 bases at J, leaving 8 bases unmatched. This CDR3 comprises 14 residues. From germline, CDR1 is SQVTM and CDR2 ANQGSEA. The CDR3 bases are TGCAGCGTTGCTATTTATGACAGGGACTATGGCTACACCTTC. Translating it yields CSVAIYDRDYGYTF. The full variable domain, rest sourced from reference TRBV29-1 and TRBJ1-2, is SAVISQKPSRDICQRGTSLTIQCQVDSQVTMMFWYRQQPGQSLTLIATANQGSEATYESGFVIDKFPISRPNLTFSTLTVSNMSPEDSSIYLCSVAIYDRDYGYTFGSGTRLTVV.

This chain links TRBV9 with TRBJ2-3; tentative D call: TRBD2 (6 bases). The germline gives CDR1 SGDLS, CDR2 YYNGEE. V shed 0 bases and J shed 4 bases, with 15 bases lying between them. The CDR3 extends over 16 amino acids. The CDR3 region is CASSVASGGVADTQYF. The CDR3 nucleotides read TGTGCCAGCAGCGTAGCAAGCGGAGGGGTGGCAGATACGCAGTATTTT.

V gene TRBV28 combines with J gene TRBJ1-4; no reliable D call. The CDR3 runs to 12 residues. Germline CDR1 reads MDHEN; CDR2 reads SYDVKM. Trimming shortened V by 2 bases and J by 8 bases, and 6 bases separated the two germline ends. CDR3 in amino acids: CASSLAGEKLFF. DNA for the CDR3: TGTGCCAGCAGTTTAGCCGGGGAAAAACTGTTTTTT.

The rearrangement joins TRBV27 to TRBJ2-3; 12 bases match TRBD1. The germline gives CDR1 MNHEY, CDR2 SMNVEV (reference sequence). CDR3 length equals 15 residues. V shed 3 bases and J 7 bases; nucleotides not matched to a gene: 5. In nucleotides, the CDR3 is TGTGCCAGCAGTTTGGGGGACAGGGGGCGTTATACGCAGTATTTT. Its protein is CASSLGDRGRYTQYF.

V and J are TRBV7-9 and TRBJ2-1; D gene unclear. The ends were cut back, 2 bases at V and 5 bases at J, with 7 bases in the middle. The CDR3 spans 13 residues. Per the germline V gene, CDR1 is SEHNR and CDR2 is FQNEAQ (reference sequence). The CDR3 DNA reads TGTGCCAGCAGCTTATTGGAGAACAATGAGCAGTTCTTC. This sequence encodes CASSLLENNEQFF.

The chain links TRBV7-3 to TRBJ2-1; tentatively, D is TRBD2 (6 bases). Germline CDR1 SGHTA, CDR2 FQGTGA. The ends were cut back, 3 bases at V and 11 bases at J, with 14 bases in the middle. This CDR3 has 13 residues. The CDR3 loop is CASSLEEDYQQFF. Written as DNA, the CDR3 is TGTGCCAGCAGCTTGGAGGAGGACTACCAGCAGTTCTTC.

The genes are TRBV9 and TRBJ2-3; possible D gene TRBD2, 6 bases. Trimming cost V 2 bases and J 0 bases, with 10 bases left between them. The CDR3 contains 15 residues. Germline loops: CDR1 SGDLS, CDR2 YYNGEE. The CDR3 coding sequence is TGTGCCAGCAGCGTGGCCAGCGGGAGCACAGATACGCAGTATTTT. Translated, it gives CASSVASGSTDTQYF.

This chain connects TRBV13 to TRBJ2-7, with 7 nucleotides matching TRBD2. CDR1 and CDR2 (germline): PRHDT, FYEKMQ (reference sequence). The CDR3 contains 15 residues. The trim removed 4 bases at V and 2 bases at J, leaving 8 bases unmatched. In DNA, the CDR3 is TGTGCCAGCAGCTCGCCCTCTAGCGGTCCCTACGAGCAGTACTTC. As protein: CASSSPSSGPYEQYF. Combining the CDR3 with reference TRBV13 and TRBJ2-7 gives the whole variable domain AAGVIQSPRHLIKEKRETATLKCYPIPRHDTVYWYQQGPGQDPQFLISFYEKMQSDKGSIPDRFSAQQFSDYHSELNMSSLELGDSALYFCASSSPSSGPYEQYFGPGTRLTVT.

The chain uses TRBV2 and TRBJ1-4, with D uncertain. Trimming cost V 6 bases and J 6 bases, with 11 bases left between them. Per the germline V gene, CDR1 is SNHLY and CDR2 is FYNNEI. This CDR3 has 13 residues. CDR3 sequence (DNA): TGTGCCAGCAGAGGCCTGGCGGATGAAAAACTGTTTTTT. Encoded protein: CASRGLADEKLFF.

This sequence joins TRBV19 and TRBJ2-4; D may be TRBD2 (5 bases). V shed 6 bases and J shed 8 bases, with 17 bases lying between them. Germline V CDR1 and CDR2: LNHDA, SQIVND (reference sequence). The CDR3 spans 14 residues. CDR3 nucleotide sequence: TGTGCCAGTAGCCATATAACCGGGGTGGACATTCAGTACTTC. Translating it yields CASSHITGVDIQYF.

The rearrangement links TRBV6-4 to TRBJ2-1, with D perhaps TRBD2 (5 bases). The CDR3 contains 14 residues. Trimming removed 4 bases from V and 6 bases from J, with 13 bases in between. Looked up from germline, CDR1 is MRHNA and CDR2 is SNTAGT. Here the CDR3 reads CASSALANRNEQFF. CDR3 nucleotide sequence: TGTGCCAGCAGTGCTCTAGCCAATCGCAATGAGCAGTTCTTC.

This clone was seen a handful of times. The CDR3 DNA follows: TGCGCCAGCAGCTTGGTGCCCTCTAGCCACAATGAGCAGTTCTTC. As protein: CASSLVPSSHNEQFF. This rearrangement joins TRBV5-1 to TRBJ2-1; D might be TRBD2 (5 bases). The CDR3 length is 15 residues. CDR1 and CDR2 from the germline V gene are SGHRS and YFSETQ. The V and J ends lost 0 bases and 5 bases respectively, with 12 bases between them.

This clone was seen just once. V usage is TRBV29-1 and J usage is TRBJ2-1; possible D gene TRBD2, 5 bases. This CDR3 has 13 residues. V gave up 5 bases and J gave up 4 bases, with 12 bases separating them. CDR1 is SQVTM and CDR2 is ANQGSEA in the germline V gene. The CDR3 DNA reads as TGCAGCGTTAAGCGGAACCTTTACAATGAGCAGTTCTTC. Amino acids: CSVKRNLYNEQFF.